This T cell receptor (beta chain) was sequenced in a study of CD8+CD57+ T cells in acquired aplastic anemia. Whole-study context: Roughly 3 ug was the average amount of DNA from sorted CD4+ and CD8+ cells. Overall study results and limits: The study found no significant CD8+ Simpson's diversity difference between patients and controls. Fewer than 35 CD8+ CDR3 sequences occurred in both the patients and the controls.

Trimming stripped 7 bases from V and 5 bases from J, with 15 bases between. Per the germline V gene, CDR1 is SGHTA and CDR2 is FQGNSA. The CDR3 runs 13 residues. A note on this clonotype: Its antigen is as yet unknown.

Profiling of TCR beta VDJ combinations and CDR3 sequences used genomic DNA as template. TCRdb analysed the reads with MiXCR anew, one entry per CDR3 protein. The sample lists roughly 61,000 distinct CDR3 sequences, roughly three fifths occurring once. In patients chosen for sequencing, flow cytometry had shown CD8+CD57+ cell expansion. Patients were treatment-naive when blood was sampled. This sequence originates from a human donor with aplastic anemia. The sequenced material came from sorted CD4+, CD8+, or CD8+CD57+ T cells (not recorded which) from PBMCs. The gene calls are TRBV7-2 and TRBJ2-7; a possible D gene is TRBD1 (6 bases). CDR3 in DNA: TGTGCCAGCAAACTGACAGGTTCCCACGAGCAGTACTTC. Translating gives CASKLTGSHEQYF.